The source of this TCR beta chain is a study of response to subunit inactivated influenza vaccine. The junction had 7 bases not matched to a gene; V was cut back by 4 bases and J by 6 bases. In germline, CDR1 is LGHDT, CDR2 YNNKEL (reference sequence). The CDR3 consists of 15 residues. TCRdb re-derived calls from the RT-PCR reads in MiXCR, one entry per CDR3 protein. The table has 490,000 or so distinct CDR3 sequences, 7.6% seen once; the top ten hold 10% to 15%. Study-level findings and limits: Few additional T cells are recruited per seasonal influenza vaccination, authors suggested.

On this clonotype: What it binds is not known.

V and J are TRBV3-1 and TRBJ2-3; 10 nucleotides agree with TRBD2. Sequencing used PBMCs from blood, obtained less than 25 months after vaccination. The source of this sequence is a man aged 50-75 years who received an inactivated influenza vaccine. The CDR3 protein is CASSPGTSESDTQYF. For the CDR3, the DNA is TGTGCCAGCAGCCCCGGGACTAGCGAGTCGGATACGCAGTATTTT.